The next 16 T cell receptor beta chains were all read from a single sample in a study of early T cells in non-severe SARS-CoV-2 infection. One entry per CDR3 protein results from TCRdb running MiXCR on the 5' RACE reads. The sample consists of tens of thousands of distinct CDR3 sequences, approximately 6.2% of them appearing once. The sample consisted of whole blood. The receptors originated from an adult who was a healthcare worker with PCR-confirmed SARS-CoV-2 infection or an uninfected control (not recorded which).

This clonotype has ten or more counts. This chain links TRBV20-1 with TRBJ1-5, with a weak D call TRBD1 (5 bases). Trimming removed 6 bases at V and 1 base at J, with 7 bases between. From germline, CDR1 is DFQATT and CDR2 SNEGSKA (reference sequence). This CDR3 comprises 12 residues. DNA for the CDR3: TGCAGTGCACGGGACAGCAATCAGCCCCAGCATTTT. This encodes CSARDSNQPQHF.

There are a few counts of this clonotype. The chain couples TRBV3-1 to TRBJ2-7; a possible D gene is TRBD1 (5 bases). Trimming stripped 4 bases from V and 6 bases from J, with 16 bases between. This CDR3 is 14 amino acids long. Germline CDR1 reads LGHDT; CDR2 reads YNNKEL (reference sequence). CDR3 amino acids: CASSPRQGKGEQYF. In nucleotides, the CDR3 is TGTGCCAGCAGCCCACGGCAGGGTAAGGGCGAGCAGTACTTC.

The chain has TRBV3-1 and TRBJ1-1; D possibly corresponds to TRBD1 (5 bases). The CDR3 has 12 amino acids. The ends were cut back, 4 bases at V and 11 bases at J, with 14 bases in the middle. Germline CDR1 LGHDT, CDR2 YNNKEL (reference sequence). Written as DNA, the CDR3 is TGTGCCAGCAGCCCAAATCCAGGGAGGGCTTTCTTT. It yields the protein CASSPNPGRAFF.

This clonotype was counted only a few times. The chain combines TRBV4-3 with TRBJ2-3, with D perhaps given as TRBD1 or TRBD2 (5 bases each). The CDR3 totals 16 residues. Germline values: CDR1 LGHNA, CDR2 YSLEER. V dropped 0 bases and J dropped 0 bases, with 10 bases sitting between them. In DNA form, the CDR3 reads TGCGCCAGCAGCCAAGAATGGGGGTTTAGCACAGATACGCAGTATTTT. Protein product: CASSQEWGFSTDTQYF.

This clonotype was detected only a few times. The rearrangement joins TRBV4-2 to TRBJ2-2; D possibly matches TRBD1 or TRBD2 (5 bases each). The germline V and J ends were trimmed by 2 bases and 6 bases, with 19 bases remaining between them. CDR1 LGHNA and CDR2 YNFKEQ come from the germline V gene. The CDR3 spans 17 residues. As DNA, the CDR3 is TGTGCCAGCAGCCAATCCGCCGGTCTGCTGGGGGCCGGGGAGCTGTTTTTT. This translates into CASSQSAGLLGAGELFF.

This clonotype showed up many times. This sequence joins TRBV28 and TRBJ2-5, with D possibly TRBD2 on 7 matching bases. Trimming shortened V by 8 bases and J by 4 bases, and 26 bases separated the two germline ends. Germline values: CDR1 MDHEN, CDR2 SYDVKM. CDR3 length: 17 residues. CDR3 coding DNA: TGTGCCAGCGGTTACTCGATACAGGGAGGGAGGAGAGAGACCCAGTACTTC. Amino acids: CASGYSIQGGRRETQYF.

Judged by abundance, this clonotype is medium-sized. V is TRBV7-6 and J is TRBJ1-1; D is unresolved. The germline gives CDR1 SGHVS, CDR2 FNYEAQ. The CDR3 has 13 residues. V was clipped by 2 bases and J by 1 base, with 5 bases between them. The CDR3 loop is CASSLSGNTEAFF. As DNA, the CDR3 is TGTGCCAGCAGCTTATCAGGGAACACTGAAGCTTTCTTT.

In nucleotides, the CDR3 is TGTGCCAGCAGCCTCACGGACACGAGCACAGATACGCAGTATTTT. It translates to CASSLTDTSTDTQYF. V is TRBV7-9 and J is TRBJ2-3; the D gene is possibly TRBD1 (5 bases). Germline lookup yields CDR1 SEHNR and CDR2 FQNEAQ (reference sequence). The CDR3 is made up of 15 amino acids. V was pared by 5 bases and J by 0 bases, with 12 bases between.

The chain is built from TRBV27 and TRBJ2-3; the D call may be TRBD1 or TRBD2 (7 bases each). Trimming removed 5 bases at V and 10 bases at J, with 16 bases between. The length of the CDR3 is 13 residues. Germline V CDR1 and CDR2: MNHEY, SMNVEV (reference sequence). CDR3 nucleotides: TGTGCCAGCAGTGCCTACAGGGGAGGGGCGCAGTATTTT. Its protein is CASSAYRGGAQYF.

This clonotype has a count of ten or more. The chain links TRBV6-5 to TRBJ1-5, with no clear D. Looked up from germline, CDR1 is MNHEY and CDR2 is SVGAGI. V was pared by 2 bases and J by 4 bases, with 12 bases between. The CDR3 covers 15 residues. The chain's CDR3 is CASSYGKHSNQPQHF. The CDR3 coding sequence is TGTGCCAGCAGTTACGGGAAACATTCTAATCAGCCCCAGCATTTT.

This clonotype was observed a few times. The J gene is TRBJ2-2, the V gene TRBV18; TRBD1 matches at 8 bases. Germline loops: CDR1 KGHSH, CDR2 LQKENI. J was trimmed by 1 base and V by 6 bases; bases with no gene match: 10. The CDR3 runs to 17 residues. The CDR3 DNA reads as TGTGCCAGCTCCCCCGACAGGGGCCTATTGAACACCGGGGAGCTGTTTTTT. Translation: CASSPDRGLLNTGELFF.

The chain combines TRBV24-1 with TRBJ2-3; 8 bases agree with TRBD1. V gave up 4 bases and J gave up 2 bases; unmatched junction bases: 4. This CDR3 contains 15 residues. The V gene's germline CDR1 is KGHDR and CDR2 SFDVKD. The CDR3: CATSEDRAYTDTQYF. The CDR3 DNA follows: TGTGCCACCAGTGAGGACAGGGCCTACACAGATACGCAGTATTTT.

This clonotype was counted at least ten times. The chain joins TRBV12-5 to TRBJ1-2; 7 nucleotides line up with TRBD1. Germline assignment: CDR1 LGHNT and CDR2 FRNRAP. The CDR3 runs 16 residues. V lost 5 bases and J lost 2; bases outside the gene matches: 11. DNA of the CDR3: TGTGCTAGTGGTGGACGTGACAGGGAAGGAAACTATGGCTACACCTTC. Its protein product is CASGGRDREGNYGYTF.

At least ten counts were recorded for this clonotype. The gene calls are TRBV11-2 and TRBJ2-1, with TRBD2 as a possible D gene (5 bases). The CDR3 loop spans 12 amino acids. The V gene's germline CDR1 is SGHAT and CDR2 FQNNGV. Trimming shortened V by 4 bases and J by 6 bases, and 7 bases separated the two germline ends. The CDR3 here is CASSSRGNEQFF. The CDR3 coding sequence is TGTGCCAGCAGCTCCCGGGGCAATGAGCAGTTCTTC.

This clonotype has a count of ten or more. The V and J genes are TRBV6-1 and TRBJ2-3, with TRBD2 matching over 7 bases. Germline CDR1 reads MNHNS; CDR2 reads SASEGT. This CDR3 has 14 residues. V lost 2 bases and J lost 2; bases outside the gene matches: 1. The CDR3 loop is CASSERGDTDTQYF. For the CDR3, the DNA is TGTGCCAGCAGTGAACGGGGGGACACAGATACGCAGTATTTT.

This clonotype was observed many times. This sequence joins TRBV29-1 and TRBJ1-2; no clear D gene. Germline loops: CDR1 SQVTM, CDR2 ANQGSEA. The CDR3 is 13 amino acids. The V end was cut by 8 bases, the J end by 2 bases, with 15 bases between. CDR3 in amino acids: CSTAETANYGYTF. Written as DNA, the CDR3 is TGCAGCACTGCCGAGACGGCAAACTATGGCTACACCTTC.